The rows below give T cell receptor beta chains drawn from one sample of a study of T cells in Graves' hyperthyroidism and ophthalmopathy. TCRdb used MiXCR to reprocess the multiplex PCR reads, holding one entry per CDR3 protein. There are around 290,000 distinct CDR3 sequences in the sample; roughly 13% occur only once, and less than 8% lies in the top ten. Sequencing was performed on blood. The receptor source for this set is a woman aged 35 to 49 with Graves' hyperthyroidism. Each CDR3 is given with its conserved first and last residue. D genes are given only for firm matches. Clone size is shown for a subset of rows, as once, few, many or a class of expanded clone.

CDR3nt	CDR3aa	v_gene	j_gene	d_gene	len	abundance
TGCAGTGCTAGAGTGGACGGAGATACGCAGTATTTT	CSARVDGDTQYF	TRBV20-1	TRBJ2-3	-	12	-
TGTGCCAGCAGCTTAATAATTCAAATGGCCTACAATGAGCAGTTCTTC	CASSLIIQMAYNEQFF	TRBV7-9	TRBJ2-1	-	16	-
TGTGCCAGCAGCCTAGCGGGGGTACAGGCAGATACGCAGTATTTT	CASSLAGVQADTQYF	TRBV12-3/TRBV12-4	TRBJ2-3	TRBD2	15	many
TGTGCCAGCTCACCCATCGGGACAGGGGGCAATGAGCAGTTCTTC	CASSPIGTGGNEQFF	TRBV18	TRBJ2-1	TRBD1	15	many
TGTGCCAGCAGCTTAGAAACGATAGGGGCGAATGAGCAGTTCTTC	CASSLETIGANEQFF	TRBV11-3	TRBJ2-1	-	15	many
TGTGCCAGCAGCTTAGTCCATGGGTCTGGAAACACCATATATTTT	CASSLVHGSGNTIYF	TRBV7-2	TRBJ1-3	-	15	many
TGTGCCAGCAGCCAAGCAGGAAGAGCGGGAGAATCAGATACGCAGTATTTT	CASSQAGRAGESDTQYF	TRBV4-2	TRBJ2-3	TRBD2	17	few
TGTGCCACCAGTGATTCATTGGGCGGGAGAGGCTCCTACAATGAGCAGTTCTTC	CATSDSLGGRGSYNEQFF	TRBV24-1	TRBJ2-1	TRBD2	18	many
TGTGCCAGCAGTCGGGACCCCGGCGTGTACAATGAGCAGTTCTTC	CASSRDPGVYNEQFF	TRBV6-1	TRBJ2-1	-	15	many
TGCAGTGCTACTAAGGGACCCAATTCGGAGCAGTACTTC	CSATKGPNSEQYF	TRBV20-1	TRBJ2-7	-	13	many
TGCAGTGCCACTGGGACTAGCGGGAAAAGGGGCAATGAGCAGTTCTTC	CSATGTSGKRGNEQFF	TRBV20-1	TRBJ2-1	TRBD2	16	many
TGTGCCAGTTTGGGCCAGAGCTCTGGAAACACCATATATTTT	CASLGQSSGNTIYF	TRBV19	TRBJ1-3	-	14	-
TGTGCCAGCAGTCCCCCGGGGGGATTGGGTTCACCCCTCCACTTT	CASSPPGGLGSPLHF	TRBV12-3/TRBV12-4	TRBJ1-6	-	15	few
TGTGCCAGCAGCGCCCGCTGGAACACCGGGGAGCTGTTTTTT	CASSARWNTGELFF	TRBV9	TRBJ2-2	-	14	-
TGTGCCAGCAGCTCCCCGGGACAGGGGGAACTTGGAAACACCATATATTTT	CASSSPGQGELGNTIYF	TRBV5-6	TRBJ1-3	TRBD1	17	-
TGTGCCAGCAGTCCCCTGTTGGACGGCTCCGAGCAGTACTTC	CASSPLLDGSEQYF	TRBV28	TRBJ2-7	-	14	many
TGTGCCATCAGTGAGTCGGACATCATCAGGCCTGGCTACACCTTC	CAISESDIIRPGYTF	TRBV10-3	TRBJ1-2	-	15	many
TGTGCCAGCAGGCGTAGACTCTTAGCGGGACACCAAGAGACCCAGTACTTC	CASRRRLLAGHQETQYF	TRBV6-1	TRBJ2-5	TRBD2	17	few
TGTGCCAGCAGTTACGGGGGGCCCCTCACTGAAGCTTTCTTT	CASSYGGPLTEAFF	TRBV6-1	TRBJ1-1	-	14	many
TGTGCCAGCAGCAAGCAGGGGGGATCCTACGAGCAGTACTTC	CASSKQGGSYEQYF	TRBV6-1	TRBJ2-7	-	14	few
TGTGCCAGCAGTTGGGGGACGGGGAATTCACCCCTCCACTTT	CASSWGTGNSPLHF	TRBV28	TRBJ1-6	-	14	many
TGTGCCAGCAGTGGAGCCGGGACAGGGTTAAGGGGCTACACCTTC	CASSGAGTGLRGYTF	TRBV2	TRBJ1-2	TRBD1	15	-
TGTGCCAGCAGCCAGGAGTGGGTTAGCAATCAGCCCCAGCATTTT	CASSQEWVSNQPQHF	TRBV7-2	TRBJ1-5	-	15	-
TGTGCCAGCAGCCGATTCCGGGACAGGGAGAATACGCAGTATTTT	CASSRFRDRENTQYF	TRBV7-2	TRBJ2-3	TRBD1	15	many
TGTGCCACAAGAGATTTTCGAGGGCGGAACACTGAAGCTTTCTTT	CATRDFRGRNTEAFF	TRBV19	TRBJ1-1	-	15	-
TGTGCCAGCAGCCACAGGGGGCTCTACGAGCAGTACTTC	CASSHRGLYEQYF	TRBV3-1	TRBJ2-7	TRBD1	13	many
TGCAGTGCTAGAGATGGCCCGGGGGCAAACATTCAGTACTTC	CSARDGPGANIQYF	TRBV20-1	TRBJ2-4	-	14	many
TGTGCCAGCAGTGACCAATATAATTCACCCCTCCACTTT	CASSDQYNSPLHF	TRBV2	TRBJ1-6	-	13	-
TGTGCCAGCAGCTTGGGATTCTCAAGGGACCCCGACCCATATAACTATGGCTACACCTTC	CASSLGFSRDPDPYNYGYTF	TRBV5-6	TRBJ1-2	-	20	-
TGTGCCAGCAGCCGCGACCGGGACAGGGGACGTGGCTACACCTTC	CASSRDRDRGRGYTF	TRBV12-3/TRBV12-4	TRBJ1-2	TRBD1	15	once
TGCAGTGCTAGCTATGTGGGCACAGTCCAAGAGACCCAGTACTTC	CSASYVGTVQETQYF	TRBV20-1	TRBJ2-5	-	15	few
TGTGCCAGCAGGCAGAGTACGGCGCGTGGCTACACCTTC	CASRQSTARGYTF	TRBV28	TRBJ1-2	-	13	many
TGTGCCAGCAGTTACCGGGACAGGCGACAAGAGACCCAGTACTTC	CASSYRDRRQETQYF	TRBV6-5	TRBJ2-5	TRBD1	15	many
TGTGCCAGCAGCCAAGATAGGGGGACTGAAGCTTTCTTT	CASSQDRGTEAFF	TRBV3-1	TRBJ1-1	-	13	many
TGTGCCAGCATGACTAGCGGGAGGAGGGAGTACTTC	CASMTSGRREYF	TRBV6-1	TRBJ2-5	TRBD2	12	-
TGTGCCAGCAGTTTATCGCCCACCGGCGGGGAGCTGTTTTTT	CASSLSPTGGELFF	TRBV12-3/TRBV12-4	TRBJ2-2	-	14	many
TGCGCCAGCAGCTGGACCACAGGGAAAGAGACCCAGTACTTC	CASSWTTGKETQYF	TRBV5-1	TRBJ2-5	-	14	few
TGTGCCAGCAGCCCTATCGGCGAGCAGTACTTC	CASSPIGEQYF	TRBV7-8	TRBJ2-7	-	11	-
TGTGCCAGCAGCTTTGGCGTAGACACTGAAGCTTTCTTT	CASSFGVDTEAFF	TRBV7-8	TRBJ1-1	-	13	-
TGTGCCAGCAGCCCGGACAGCCTCGGAGTGCCCCAGCATTTT	CASSPDSLGVPQHF	TRBV7-9	TRBJ1-5	-	14	many
TGTGCCAGCAGTGGGACAGGGTGGGCAGAGACCCAGTACTTC	CASSGTGWAETQYF	TRBV28	TRBJ2-5	TRBD1	14	many
TGTGCCAGCACCCTGGAGGGCTCACCCCTCCACTTT	CASTLEGSPLHF	TRBV7-9	TRBJ1-6	-	12	many
TGCAGTGCTAGAGGTCTCGGACAGGGAGACTATGGCTACACCTTC	CSARGLGQGDYGYTF	TRBV20-1	TRBJ1-2	TRBD1	15	few
TGTGCCAGCAGCTTTGGGACAGGGTTCGAGGCACAGTACTTC	CASSFGTGFEAQYF	TRBV7-9	TRBJ2-5	TRBD1	14	few